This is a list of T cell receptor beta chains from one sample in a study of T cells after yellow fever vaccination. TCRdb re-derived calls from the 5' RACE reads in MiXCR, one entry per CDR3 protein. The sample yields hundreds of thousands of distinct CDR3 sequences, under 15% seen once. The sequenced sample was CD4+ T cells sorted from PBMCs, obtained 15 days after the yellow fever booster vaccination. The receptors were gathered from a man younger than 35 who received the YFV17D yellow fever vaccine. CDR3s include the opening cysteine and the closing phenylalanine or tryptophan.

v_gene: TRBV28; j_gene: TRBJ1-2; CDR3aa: CASSSGPKVYGYTF
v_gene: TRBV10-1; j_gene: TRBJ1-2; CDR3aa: CASSGTGSYGYTF
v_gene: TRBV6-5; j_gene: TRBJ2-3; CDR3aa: CASSYGGGYTDTQYF
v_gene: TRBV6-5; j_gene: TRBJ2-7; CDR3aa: CASSYSTASYEQYF
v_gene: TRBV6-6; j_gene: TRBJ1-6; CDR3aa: CASSYESSYNSPLHF
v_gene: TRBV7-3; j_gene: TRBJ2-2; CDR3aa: CASSLMGRTGELFF
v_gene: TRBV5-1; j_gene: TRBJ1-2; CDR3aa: CASSGGQGYYGYTF
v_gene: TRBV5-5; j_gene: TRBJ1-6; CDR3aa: CASSLEGDNSPLHF
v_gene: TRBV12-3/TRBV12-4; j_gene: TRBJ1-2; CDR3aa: CASSFIDLRGYTF
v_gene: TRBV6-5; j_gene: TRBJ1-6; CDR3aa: CASSYRPRPLGNSPLHF
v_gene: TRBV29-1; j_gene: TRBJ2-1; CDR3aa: CSGYGGGNEQFF
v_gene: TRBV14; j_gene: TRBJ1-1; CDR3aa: CASSQQNTEAFF
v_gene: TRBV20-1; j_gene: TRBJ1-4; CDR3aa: CSASRGRGNEKLFF